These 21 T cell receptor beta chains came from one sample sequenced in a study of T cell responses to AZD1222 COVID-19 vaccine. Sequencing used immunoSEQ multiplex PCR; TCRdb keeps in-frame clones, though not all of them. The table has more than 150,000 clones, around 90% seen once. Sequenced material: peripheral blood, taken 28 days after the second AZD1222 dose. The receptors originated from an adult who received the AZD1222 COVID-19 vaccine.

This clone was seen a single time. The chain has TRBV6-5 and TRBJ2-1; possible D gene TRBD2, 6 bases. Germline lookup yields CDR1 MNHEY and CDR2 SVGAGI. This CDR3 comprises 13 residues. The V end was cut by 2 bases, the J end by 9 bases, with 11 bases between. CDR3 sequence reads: CASSYTTSREQFF. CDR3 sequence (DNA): TGTGCCAGCAGTTACACTACTAGCCGTGAGCAGTTCTTC.

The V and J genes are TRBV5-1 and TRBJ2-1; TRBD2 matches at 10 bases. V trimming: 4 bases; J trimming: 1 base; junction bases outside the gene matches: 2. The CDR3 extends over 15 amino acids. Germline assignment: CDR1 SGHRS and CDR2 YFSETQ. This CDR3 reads CASSASGSSYNEQFF. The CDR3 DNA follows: TGCGCCAGCAGCGCTAGCGGGAGTTCCTACAATGAGCAGTTCTTC.

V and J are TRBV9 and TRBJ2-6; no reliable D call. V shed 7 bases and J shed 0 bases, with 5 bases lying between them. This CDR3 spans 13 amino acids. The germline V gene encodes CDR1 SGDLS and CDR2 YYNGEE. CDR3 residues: CASQTSGANVLTF. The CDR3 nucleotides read TGTGCCAGCCAGACCTCTGGGGCCAACGTCCTGACTTTC.

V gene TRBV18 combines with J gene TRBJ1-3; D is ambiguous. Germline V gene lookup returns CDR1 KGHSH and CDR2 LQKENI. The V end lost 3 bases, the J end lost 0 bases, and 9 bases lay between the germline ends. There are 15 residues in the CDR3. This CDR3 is CASSPAEGSGNTIYF. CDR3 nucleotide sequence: TGTGCCAGCTCACCTGCTGAGGGCTCTGGAAACACCATATATTTT.

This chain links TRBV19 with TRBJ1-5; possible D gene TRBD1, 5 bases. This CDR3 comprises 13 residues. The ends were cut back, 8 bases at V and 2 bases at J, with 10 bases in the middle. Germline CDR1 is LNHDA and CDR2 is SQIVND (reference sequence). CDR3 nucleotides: TGTGCCAGTCAGATGACAGGCAATCAGCCCCAGCATTTT. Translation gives CASQMTGNQPQHF.

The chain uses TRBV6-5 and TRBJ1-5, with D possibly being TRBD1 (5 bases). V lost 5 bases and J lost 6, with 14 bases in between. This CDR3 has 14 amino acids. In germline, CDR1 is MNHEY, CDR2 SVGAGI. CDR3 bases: TGTGCCAGCAGTATAGCAGGGTCGGGTCAGCCCCAGCATTTT. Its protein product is CASSIAGSGQPQHF.

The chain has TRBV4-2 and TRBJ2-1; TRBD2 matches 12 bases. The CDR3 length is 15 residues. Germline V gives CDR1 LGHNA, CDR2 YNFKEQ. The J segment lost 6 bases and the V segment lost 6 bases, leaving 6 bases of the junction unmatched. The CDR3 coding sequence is TGTGCCAGCAGTTCGACTAGCGGGAGTGGCAATGAGCAGTTCTTC. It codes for CASSSTSGSGNEQFF.

As DNA, the CDR3 is TGTGCCAGCAGCGTTGACGTCTCCACAGATACGCAGTATTTT. It codes for CASSVDVSTDTQYF. The chain couples TRBV9 to TRBJ2-3; unclear D gene. The CDR3 consists of 14 residues. Germline V gene lookup returns CDR1 SGDLS and CDR2 YYNGEE. V lost 2 bases to trimming and J lost 2 bases, with 9 bases between them. Complete variable domain (other parts from reference TRBV9 and TRBJ2-3): DSGVTQTPKHLITATGQRVTLRCSPRSGDLSVYWYQQSLDQGLQFLIQYYNGEERAKGNILERFSAQQFPDLHSELNLSSLELGDSALYFCASSVDVSTDTQYFGPGTRLTVL.

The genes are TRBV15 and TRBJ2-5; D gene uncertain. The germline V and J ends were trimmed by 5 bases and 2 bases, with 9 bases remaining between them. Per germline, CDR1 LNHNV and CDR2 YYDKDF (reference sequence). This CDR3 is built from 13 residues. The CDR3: CATSGNIQETQYF. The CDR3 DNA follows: TGTGCCACCAGCGGAAACATACAAGAGACCCAGTACTTC.

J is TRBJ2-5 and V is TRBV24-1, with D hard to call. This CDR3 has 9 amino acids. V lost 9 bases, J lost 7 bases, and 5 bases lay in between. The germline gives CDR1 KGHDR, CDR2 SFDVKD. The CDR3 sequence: CATPGTQYF. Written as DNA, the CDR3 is TGTGCCACCCCCGGGACCCAGTACTTC.

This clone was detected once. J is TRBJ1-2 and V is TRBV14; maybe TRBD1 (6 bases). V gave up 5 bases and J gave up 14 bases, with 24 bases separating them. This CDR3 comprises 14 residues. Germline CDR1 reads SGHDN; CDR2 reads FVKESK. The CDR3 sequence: CASSVRVVGAIGTF. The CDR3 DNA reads TGTGCCAGCAGCGTCAGGGTGGTGGGGGCAATTGGGACCTTC.

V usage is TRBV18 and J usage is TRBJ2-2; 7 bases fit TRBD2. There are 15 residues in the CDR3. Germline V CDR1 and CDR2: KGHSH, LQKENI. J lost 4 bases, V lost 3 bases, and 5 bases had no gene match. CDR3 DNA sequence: TGTGCCAGCTCACCCTCTAGCGGCCCCACCGGGGAGCTGTTTTTT. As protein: CASSPSSGPTGELFF.

CDR3 protein: CASSPSRGYGYTF. CDR3 DNA: TGTGCCAGCTCACCGTCAAGGGGTTATGGCTACACCTTC. The chain has TRBV18 and TRBJ1-2; perhaps TRBD1 as D (5 bases). Trimming took 3 bases from V and 5 from J, leaving 10 bases between them. The CDR3 runs 13 residues. Germline V gene data show CDR1 as KGHSH and CDR2 as LQKENI.

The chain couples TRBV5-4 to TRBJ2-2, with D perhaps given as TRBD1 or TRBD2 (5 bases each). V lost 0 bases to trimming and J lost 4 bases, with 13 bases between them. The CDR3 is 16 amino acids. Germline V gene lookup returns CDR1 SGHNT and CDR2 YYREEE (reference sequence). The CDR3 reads CASSLAGTAFTGELFF. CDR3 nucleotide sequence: TGTGCCAGCAGCTTGGCCGGGACGGCCTTCACCGGGGAGCTGTTTTTT.

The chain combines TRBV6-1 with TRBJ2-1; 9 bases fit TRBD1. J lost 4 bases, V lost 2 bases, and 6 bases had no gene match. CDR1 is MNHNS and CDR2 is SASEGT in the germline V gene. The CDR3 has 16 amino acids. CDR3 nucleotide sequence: TGTGCCAGCAGTGAATATAACAGGGGGCCTTACAATGAGCAGTTCTTC. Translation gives CASSEYNRGPYNEQFF.

Written as DNA, the CDR3 is TGTGCCAGCAGCCACACCACCGGACCAAAAGGTCGTACCGGGGAGCTGTTTTTT. Protein: CASSHTTGPKGRTGELFF. The rearrangement links TRBV3-1 (or the pseudogene TRBV3-2) to TRBJ2-2; unclear D gene. Trimming took 3 bases from V and 5 from J, leaving 22 bases between them. CDR1 and CDR2 (germline): LGHDT, YNNKEL (reference sequence). The CDR3 has 18 amino acids.

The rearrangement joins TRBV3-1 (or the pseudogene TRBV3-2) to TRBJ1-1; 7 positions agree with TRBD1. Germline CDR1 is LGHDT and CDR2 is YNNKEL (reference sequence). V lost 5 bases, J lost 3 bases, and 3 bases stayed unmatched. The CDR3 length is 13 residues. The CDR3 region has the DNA TGTGCCAGCAGCTACAGGGGAGACACTGAAGCTTTCTTT. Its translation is CASSYRGDTEAFF.

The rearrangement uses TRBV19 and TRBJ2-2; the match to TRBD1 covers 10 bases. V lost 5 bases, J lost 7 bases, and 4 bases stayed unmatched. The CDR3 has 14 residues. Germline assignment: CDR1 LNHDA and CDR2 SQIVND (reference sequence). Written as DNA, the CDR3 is TGTGCCAGTAGTCTGGACAGGGGGAGCGGGGAGCTGTTTTTT. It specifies CASSLDRGSGELFF. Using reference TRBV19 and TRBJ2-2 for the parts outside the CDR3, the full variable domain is DGGITQSPKYLFRKEGQNVTLSCEQNLNHDAMYWYRQDPGQGLRLIYYSQIVNDFQKGDIAEGYSVSREKKESFPLTVTSAQKNPTAFYLCASSLDRGSGELFFGEGSRLTVL.

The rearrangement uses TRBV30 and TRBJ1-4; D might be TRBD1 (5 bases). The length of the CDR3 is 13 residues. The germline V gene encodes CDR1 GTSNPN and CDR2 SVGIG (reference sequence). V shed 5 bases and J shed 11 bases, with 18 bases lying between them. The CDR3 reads CAWGDRENLKLFF. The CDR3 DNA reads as TGTGCCTGGGGAGACAGAGAAAACCTTAAACTGTTTTTT.

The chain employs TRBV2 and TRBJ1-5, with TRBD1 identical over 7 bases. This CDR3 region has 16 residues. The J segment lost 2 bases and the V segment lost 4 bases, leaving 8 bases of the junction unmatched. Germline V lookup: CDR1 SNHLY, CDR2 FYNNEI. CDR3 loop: CASSATGEVGNQPQHF. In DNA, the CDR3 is TGTGCCAGCAGTGCAACAGGGGAGGTAGGCAATCAGCCCCAGCATTTT.

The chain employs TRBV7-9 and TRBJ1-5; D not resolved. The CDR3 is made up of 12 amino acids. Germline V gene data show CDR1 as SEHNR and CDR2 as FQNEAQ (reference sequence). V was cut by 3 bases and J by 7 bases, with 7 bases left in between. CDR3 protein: CASSFEQQPQHF. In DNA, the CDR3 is TGTGCCAGCAGCTTTGAACAACAGCCCCAGCATTTT.